A selection of T cell receptor beta chains follows, all from one sample in a study of follicular helper T cells after annual influenza vaccination. Sequenced by immunoSEQ multiplex PCR; TCRdb stores in-frame clones only, minus some. The sample records about 27,000 clones, approximately 80% being singletons. The specimen comprised CXCR5+ CD38- circulating T follicular helper cells from blood, sampled on the day of influenza vaccination. The receptors originated from an adult who received the influenza vaccine. CDR3s include the opening cysteine and the closing phenylalanine or tryptophan. The D gene is left open where the match is weak. Clone size is not always given. Where it is, it says once, few, many or a class for expanded clones.

D	size	V	J	DNA	CDR3
TRBD1	few	TRBV5-1	TRBJ1-2	TGCGCCAGCAGCCCTCAGGACAGGGCCGGCTATGGCTACACCTTC	CASSPQDRAGYGYTF
TRBD1	NA	TRBV6-5	TRBJ1-5	TGTGCCAGCAGGGACAGGGGAGGTCAGCCCCAGCATTTT	CASRDRGGQPQHF
NA	NA	TRBV7-2	TRBJ2-5	TGTGCCAGCCGGAGTTCGCGGGAATCCCAAGAGACCCAGTACTTC	CASRSSRESQETQYF
TRBD2	NA	TRBV5-8	TRBJ2-1	TGTGCCTGGGCCCGGCTAGCGGGATACAATGAGCAGTTCTTC	CAWARLAGYNEQFF
TRBD2	NA	TRBV5-1	TRBJ2-2	TGCGCCAGCAGCGTTGGTTCGGGACTAGGGCTCGGCACCGGGGAGCTGTTTTTT	CASSVGSGLGLGTGELFF
TRBD2	NA	TRBV5-1	TRBJ2-1	TGCGCCAGCAGCCGCGCCGGACTAGCGGGGGGCGGCTACAATGAGCAGTTCTTC	CASSRAGLAGGGYNEQFF
TRBD1	NA	TRBV11-2	TRBJ2-2	TGTGCCAGCAGCTTATCCGGGACAGGGATCGGGGAGCTGTTTTTT	CASSLSGTGIGELFF
NA	once	TRBV6-1	TRBJ1-3	TGTGCCAGCAGCACAGGAAACTCTGGAAACACCATATATTTT	CASSTGNSGNTIYF
NA	NA	TRBV7-2	TRBJ1-3	TGTGCCAGCAGCGAGGGGGGGCCTGGAAACACCATATATTTT	CASSEGGPGNTIYF
NA	NA	TRBV29-1	TRBJ1-2	TGCAGCGCCCGGGGAAACTATGGCTACACCTTC	CSARGNYGYTF
NA	NA	TRBV28	TRBJ2-2	TGTGCCAGCAGTTCTGGGAGTTGGACCGGGGAGCTGTTTTTT	CASSSGSWTGELFF
NA	NA	TRBV11-2	TRBJ1-4	TGTGCCAGCAGCGTGGACTCTGCTAGTGAAAAACTGTTTTTT	CASSVDSASEKLFF
NA	NA	TRBV6-1	TRBJ2-1	TGTGCCAGCAGTGGGGCTTCCGGGACTGCCCTGGGGAATGAGCAGTTCTTC	CASSGASGTALGNEQFF
TRBD1	NA	TRBV6-1	TRBJ1-5	TGTGCCAGCAGTACCCGGGACAGGGGATACCAGCCCCAGCATTTT	CASSTRDRGYQPQHF
TRBD2	NA	TRBV6-6	TRBJ2-1	TGTGCCAGCGGAATCACTAGCGGGGAGGGGGAGCAGTTCTTC	CASGITSGEGEQFF
TRBD1	once	TRBV27	TRBJ1-5	TGTGCCAGCAGTCCACTTGACAGGGATCAGCCCCAGCATTTT	CASSPLDRDQPQHF
TRBD2	NA	TRBV13	TRBJ2-7	TGTGCCAGCAGCTTAGGCGAGGGAGGGAATTACGAGCAGTACTTC	CASSLGEGGNYEQYF
TRBD1	NA	TRBV9	TRBJ2-5	TGTGCCAGCAGCGTTAATACAGGGGCTAGAGAGACCCAGTACTTC	CASSVNTGARETQYF
NA	NA	TRBV11-2	TRBJ1-4	TGTGCCAGCAGTCCCGATCCGGGGGGATCAAAACTGTTTTTT	CASSPDPGGSKLFF
NA	NA	TRBV9	TRBJ2-2	TGTGCCAGCAGCGTAAGGGACTGGGGCACCGGGGAGCTGTTTTTT	CASSVRDWGTGELFF
TRBD1	NA	TRBV11-3	TRBJ2-5	TGTGCCAGCAGCTTCGGGACAGGACAAGAGACCCAGTACTTC	CASSFGTGQETQYF
NA	NA	TRBV6-1	TRBJ1-2	TGTGCCAGTTCCCGGGGTGATAAGTCCAACTATGGCTACACCTTC	CASSRGDKSNYGYTF
TRBD2	NA	TRBV5-6	TRBJ2-1	TGTGCCAGCAGCTCCTTGGGGGCGGGAGGGCACAATGAGCAGTTCTTC	CASSSLGAGGHNEQFF
TRBD1	NA	TRBV19	TRBJ1-4	TGTGCCAGTAGCGGATCCAACAGGGGCACTAATGAAAAACTGTTTTTT	CASSGSNRGTNEKLFF
NA	NA	TRBV14	TRBJ1-1	TGTGCCAGCAGCTTCGGGGTCCGGATGAACACTGAAGCTTTCTTT	CASSFGVRMNTEAFF
NA	once	TRBV6-5	TRBJ2-3	TGTGCCAGCAGTTACTCTGGGTGGGTCGAGGTAGATACGCAGTATTTT	CASSYSGWVEVDTQYF
TRBD2	NA	TRBV6-1	TRBJ2-7	TGTGCCAGCATAAGCTATAGCGGGAGCTCCTACGAGCAGTACTTC	CASISYSGSSYEQYF
TRBD1	NA	TRBV5-5	TRBJ2-7	TGTGCCAGCAGCCGCAAAGGGACAGGATCCTCCTACGAGCAGTACTTC	CASSRKGTGSSYEQYF
NA	once	TRBV6-5	TRBJ1-3	TGTGCCAGCAGTTACTCGTGGGGAGATGGGAACACCATATATTTT	CASSYSWGDGNTIYF
NA	NA	TRBV11-2	TRBJ1-2	TGTGCCAGCAGCCCGTCCGGAGGCGGCTACACCTTC	CASSPSGGGYTF
NA	NA	TRBV1	TRBJ2-1	TGCACCAGCAGCCAGATCGGACTAGCGAGGAGTACTGAGCAGTTCTTC	CTSSQIGLARSTEQFF
NA	once	TRBV9	TRBJ1-6	TGTGCCAGCAGCGTAGCTCCAGTTTCAAGTAATTCACCCCTCCACTTT	CASSVAPVSSNSPLHF
NA	NA	TRBV5-8	TRBJ2-5	TGTGCCAGCAGCTTCAAGACCCAGTACTTC	CASSFKTQYF
NA	NA	TRBV30	TRBJ2-7	TGTGCCTGGAGTGGACGGGTCTACGAGCAGTACTTC	CAWSGRVYEQYF
NA	NA	TRBV6-6	TRBJ1-5	TGTGCCAGCAGTTACGGTAGTCAGCCCCAGCATTTT	CASSYGSQPQHF
NA	NA	TRBV6-1	TRBJ1-1	TGTGCCAGCAGTATAGGCCCAGGATTGAACACTGAAGCTTTCTTT	CASSIGPGLNTEAFF
NA	NA	TRBV18	TRBJ2-7	TGTGCCAGCTCACCACGGGGGGACCCTAGGTCCTACGAGCAGTACTTC	CASSPRGDPRSYEQYF
NA	NA	TRBV7-3	TRBJ2-2	TGTGCCAGCAGCCCTTCCCCGAACACCGGGGAGCTGTTTTTT	CASSPSPNTGELFF
TRBD1	NA	TRBV7-2	TRBJ1-2	TGTGCCAGCAGCTCAACGGGACAGGGTGGCGGCTACACCTTC	CASSSTGQGGGYTF
TRBD2	NA	TRBV6-4	TRBJ2-3	TGTGCCAGTTCTAGCGGGGGGACAGATACGCAGTATTTT	CASSSGGTDTQYF
NA	NA	TRBV4-2	TRBJ2-4	TGTGCCAGCAGCCAAGATCACAGGGTAGCCAAAAACATTCAGTACTTC	CASSQDHRVAKNIQYF
TRBD1	NA	TRBV5-6	TRBJ2-3	TGTGCCAGCAGCCCCCTACAGGGGCTGAGAGATACGCAGTATTTT	CASSPLQGLRDTQYF
NA	NA	TRBV30	TRBJ1-2	TGTGCCTGGAAGGCGAGAGGGAATGGCTACACCTTC	CAWKARGNGYTF
TRBD1	NA	TRBV19	TRBJ1-1	TGTGCCAGTCGTCCCGGGACAGGGACGAACACTGAAGCTTTCTTT	CASRPGTGTNTEAFF
TRBD2	NA	TRBV6-1	TRBJ2-1	TGTGCCAGCACTAGCGGGAGGGCCGGGTACAATGAGCAGTTCTTC	CASTSGRAGYNEQFF
NA	NA	TRBV18	TRBJ1-6	TGTGCCAGCTCACCACAGGAGGGCTATAATTCACCCCTCCACTTT	CASSPQEGYNSPLHF
TRBD2	NA	TRBV18	TRBJ2-5	TGTGCCAGCTCACCAGGACTAGCAGAAGAGACCCAGTACTTC	CASSPGLAEETQYF
NA	few	TRBV18	TRBJ1-5	TGTGCCAGCTCACTTTCGGACAGAGGCAATCAGCCCCAGCATTTT	CASSLSDRGNQPQHF
NA	NA	TRBV6-1	TRBJ1-5	TGTGCCAGCACTGGTCAGGCCTATAGCAATCAGCCCCAGCATTTT	CASTGQAYSNQPQHF
NA	NA	TRBV4-1	TRBJ1-6	TGCGCCAGCAGCCAATTACAGGGAGTAGATAATTCCCCCCTCCACTTT	CASSQLQGVDNSPLHF
TRBD1	few	TRBV7-2	TRBJ1-1	TGTGCCAGCAGCCGCTCGAGGGGGCAAACTGAAGCTTTCTTT	CASSRSRGQTEAFF
NA	NA	TRBV5-1	TRBJ2-2	TGCGCCAGCAGCTTGGTGGTGGACAGCAACACCGGGGAGCTGTTTTTT	CASSLVVDSNTGELFF
NA	once	TRBV2	TRBJ1-5	TGTGCCAGCAACTGGGGACTTAATCAGCCCCAGCATTTT	CASNWGLNQPQHF